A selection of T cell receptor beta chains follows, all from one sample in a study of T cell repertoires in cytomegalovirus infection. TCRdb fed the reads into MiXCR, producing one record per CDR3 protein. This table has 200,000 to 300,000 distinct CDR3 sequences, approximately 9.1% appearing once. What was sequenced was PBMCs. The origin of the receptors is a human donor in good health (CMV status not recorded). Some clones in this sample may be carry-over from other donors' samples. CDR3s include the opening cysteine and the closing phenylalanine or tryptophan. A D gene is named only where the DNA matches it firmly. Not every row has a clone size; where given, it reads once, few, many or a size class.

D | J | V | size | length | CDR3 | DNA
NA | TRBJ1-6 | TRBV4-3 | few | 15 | CASSQGDGRNSPLHF | TGCGCCAGCAGCCAAGGGGACGGACGCAATTCACCCCTCCACTTT
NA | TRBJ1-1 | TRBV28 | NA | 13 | CASSSNMYTEAFF | TGTGCCAGCAGTTCTAACATGTACACTGAAGCTTTCTTT
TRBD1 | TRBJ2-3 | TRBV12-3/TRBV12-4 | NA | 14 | CASRRTGSTDTQYF | TGTGCCAGCAGACGGACAGGGAGTACAGATACGCAGTATTTT
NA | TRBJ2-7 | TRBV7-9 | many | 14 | CASSSLGQSYEQYF | TGTGCCAGCAGCTCTTTAGGACAATCTTACGAGCAGTACTTC
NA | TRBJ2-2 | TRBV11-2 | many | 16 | CASSSAGLPGTGELFF | TGTGCCAGCAGCTCCGCGGGACTCCCGGGCACCGGGGAGCTGTTTTTT
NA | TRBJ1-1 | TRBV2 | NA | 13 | CASNPKASTEAFF | TGTGCCAGCAACCCCAAAGCGAGCACTGAAGCTTTCTTT
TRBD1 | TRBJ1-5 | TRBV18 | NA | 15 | CASSSRTGANQPQHF | TGTGCCAGCTCATCCCGGACAGGGGCAAATCAGCCCCAGCATTTT
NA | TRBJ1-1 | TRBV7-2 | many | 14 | CASRRSGQDTEAFF | TGTGCCAGCAGGAGGTCGGGACAAGACACTGAAGCTTTCTTT
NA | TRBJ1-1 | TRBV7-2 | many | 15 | CASSLAEGEGTEAFF | TGTGCCAGCAGCTTAGCCGAAGGGGAAGGGACTGAAGCTTTCTTT
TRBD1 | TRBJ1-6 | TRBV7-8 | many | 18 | CASSPGQPLSSYNSPLHF | TGTGCCAGCAGCCCGGGACAGCCACTTAGCTCCTATAATTCACCCCTCCACTTT
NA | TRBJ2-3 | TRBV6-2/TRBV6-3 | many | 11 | CASSYLDTQYF | TGTGCCAGCAGTTATTTGGATACGCAGTATTTT
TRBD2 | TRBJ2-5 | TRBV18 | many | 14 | CASSPLAGEETQYF | TGTGCCAGCTCACCACTAGCGGGAGAAGAGACCCAGTACTTC
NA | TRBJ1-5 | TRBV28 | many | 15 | CASSSHSGGNQPQHF | TGTGCCAGCAGTTCACACTCAGGGGGCAATCAGCCCCAGCATTTT
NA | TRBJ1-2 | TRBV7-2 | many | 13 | CASSLGQNYGYTF | TGTGCCAGCAGCTTAGGACAGAACTATGGCTACACCTTC
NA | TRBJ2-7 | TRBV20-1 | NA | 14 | CSASSSPREYEQYF | TGCAGTGCTAGCAGCTCCCCCCGGGAGTACGAGCAGTACTTC
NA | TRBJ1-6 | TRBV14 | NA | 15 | CASSQDWGVNSPLHF | TGTGCCAGCAGCCAAGATTGGGGTGTCAATTCACCCCTCCACTTT
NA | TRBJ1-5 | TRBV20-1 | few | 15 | CSARDALGTNQPQHF | TGCAGTGCTAGAGATGCGCTGGGGACCAATCAGCCCCAGCATTTT
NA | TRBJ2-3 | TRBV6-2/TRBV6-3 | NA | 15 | CASSGTRLLGDTQYF | TGTGCCAGCTCCGGGACAAGGCTTCTGGGAGATACGCAGTATTTT
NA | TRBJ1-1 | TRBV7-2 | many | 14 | CASSLSPTQTEAFF | TGTGCCAGCAGCTTAAGCCCCACGCAAACTGAAGCTTTCTTT
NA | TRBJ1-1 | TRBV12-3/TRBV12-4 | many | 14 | CASSPRGEGTEAFF | TGTGCCAGCAGTCCGAGGGGGGAAGGCACTGAAGCTTTCTTT
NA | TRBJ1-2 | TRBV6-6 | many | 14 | CASSYGGQGYGYTF | TGTGCCAGCAGTTACGGGGGGCAGGGCTATGGCTACACCTTC
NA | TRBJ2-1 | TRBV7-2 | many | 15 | CASSPPTTLGHEQFF | TGTGCCAGCAGCCCGCCGACTACTCTGGGCCATGAGCAGTTCTTC
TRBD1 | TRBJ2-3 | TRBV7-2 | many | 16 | CASSLRTGVNTDTQYF | TGTGCCAGCAGCTTACGGACAGGGGTGAATACAGATACGCAGTATTTT
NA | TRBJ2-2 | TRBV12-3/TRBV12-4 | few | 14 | CASSLRQGAGELFF | TGTGCCAGCAGTTTAAGGCAGGGAGCCGGGGAGCTGTTTTTT
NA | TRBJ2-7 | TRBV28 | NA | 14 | CASSSSDRNYEQYF | TGTGCCAGCAGTTCCTCAGACAGGAACTACGAGCAGTACTTC
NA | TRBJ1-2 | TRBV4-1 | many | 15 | CASSQEGAWDYGYTF | TGCGCCAGCAGCCAAGAAGGGGCCTGGGACTATGGCTACACCTTC
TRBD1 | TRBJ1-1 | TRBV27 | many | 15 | CASSLDRGFATEAFF | TGTGCCAGCAGTCTGGACAGGGGATTTGCCACTGAAGCTTTCTTT
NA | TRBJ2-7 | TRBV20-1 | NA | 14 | CSAERTESSYEQYF | TGCAGTGCTGAACGGACAGAAAGCTCCTACGAGCAGTACTTC
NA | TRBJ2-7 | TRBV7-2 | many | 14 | CASSLGDRFYEQYF | TGTGCCAGCAGCTTAGGAGACAGATTCTACGAGCAGTACTTC
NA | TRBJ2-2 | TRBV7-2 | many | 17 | CASSSTVQGSPTGELFF | TGTGCCAGCAGCTCAACCGTACAGGGAAGCCCCACCGGGGAGCTGTTTTTT
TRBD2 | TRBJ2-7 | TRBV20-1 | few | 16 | CSARDHAGGHTYEQYF | TGCAGTGCTAGAGATCATGCGGGAGGGCACACCTACGAGCAGTACTTC
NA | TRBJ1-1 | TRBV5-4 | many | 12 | CASSSPGSEAFF | TGTGCCAGCAGCTCCCCCGGATCTGAAGCTTTCTTT
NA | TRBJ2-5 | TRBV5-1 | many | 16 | CASSPGGQASQETQYF | TGCGCCAGCAGCCCTGGAGGGCAGGCTTCCCAAGAGACCCAGTACTTC
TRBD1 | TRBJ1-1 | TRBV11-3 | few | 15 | CASSSRDRAYTEAFF | TGTGCCAGCAGCTCGAGGGACAGGGCATACACTGAAGCTTTCTTT
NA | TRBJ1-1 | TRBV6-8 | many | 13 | CASRAGVHTEAFF | TGTGCCAGCAGGGCAGGGGTTCACACTGAAGCTTTCTTT
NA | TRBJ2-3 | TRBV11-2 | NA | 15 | CASSPGLRGADTQYF | TGTGCCAGCAGCCCCGGACTGAGGGGAGCAGATACGCAGTATTTT
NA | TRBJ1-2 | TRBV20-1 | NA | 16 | CSARDPRQPANYGYTF | TGCAGTGCTAGAGATCCTAGACAGCCCGCTAACTATGGCTACACCTTC
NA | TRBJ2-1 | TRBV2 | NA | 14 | CASSELWTHNEQFF | TGTGCCAGCAGTGAGCTTTGGACCCACAATGAGCAGTTCTTC
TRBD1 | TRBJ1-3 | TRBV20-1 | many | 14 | CSATTGAGGNTIYF | TGCAGTGCTACGACAGGGGCAGGAGGAAACACCATATATTTT
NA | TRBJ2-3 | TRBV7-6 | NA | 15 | CASSLAQGWTDTQYF | TGTGCCAGCAGCTTAGCCCAGGGATGGACAGATACGCAGTATTTT